What follows describes a single TCR beta chain. This sample is part of a study of graft-versus-host responses after intestinal transplantation. Trimming removed 2 bases at V and 6 bases at J, with 18 bases between. The germline gives CDR1 SGHTS, CDR2 YDEGEE. The CDR3 runs 15 residues. Here immunoSEQ multiplex PCR was the method, and the copy in TCRdb shows in-frame clones only, minus some. This table has tens of thousands of clones, around 87% appearing once. Graft tissue was processed to release intraepithelial and lamina propria lymphocytes. This material consisted of ileum tissue, taken around 200 days after intestinal transplant. This TCR was sampled from a human patient who received an intestinal transplant, so some T cells may come from the graft donor. J is TRBJ2-7 and V is TRBV5-8; D gene uncertain. For the CDR3, the DNA is TGTGCCAGCAGCTTAAATCCCGACGGATTTAGCGAGCAGTACTTC. Amino acids: CASSLNPDGFSEQYF.